The clone carrying this T cell receptor (beta chain) has just a few counts. This entry is derived from a study of blood T cell repertoires in COVID-19. Looking at the study overall: COVID-19 samples collected from the United States, Italy and Spain covered acute and convalescent phases. In each case, the material was cDNA or gDNA derived from T cells, B-cell-depleted T cells, or PBMCs.

This CDR3 region has 14 residues. Germline lookup yields CDR1 SGHRS and CDR2 YFSETQ. Trimming took off 4 bases at V and 6 bases at J, with 13 bases between the two ends. Authors' methods: From reference gene primer amplification, estimates of nucleated cell counts were derived. Assay: immunoSEQ multiplex PCR; the TCRdb copy retains only in-frame clones and omits some. The V and J calls and clone size are taken from that table; D and trimming were inferred from the DNA. The table includes about 160,000 clones, about four fifths detected once. This receptor was taken from a human donor with acute or convalescent COVID-19. The donor label of this sample is uncertain. The V gene is TRBV5-1, the J gene TRBJ2-2, with TRBD2 as a possible D gene (5 bases). Source material: peripheral blood. For the CDR3, the DNA is TGCGCCAGCAGCCCGGGGATTGATGCCGGGGAGCTGTTTTTT. Its translation is CASSPGIDAGELFF.